The 11 T cell receptor beta chains below come from one sample, sequenced in a study of CD8+CD57+ T cells in acquired aplastic anemia. TCR beta VDJ and CDR3 profiles were obtained from a genomic DNA template. MiXCR, run by TCRdb on the reads, gives a single entry per CDR3 protein. Here the sample spans some 150,000 distinct CDR3 sequences, around 41% being singletons. Sequencing was performed on sorted CD4+, CD8+, or CD8+CD57+ T cells (not recorded which) from PBMCs. The receptors come from a human donor in good health, serving as a control.

This clonotype was observed a handful of times. This rearrangement joins TRBV11-2 to TRBJ1-6; D ambiguous. Germline values: CDR1 SGHAT, CDR2 FQNNGV. V was pared by 5 bases and J by 0 bases, with 20 bases between. The CDR3 is made up of 19 amino acids. The CDR3: CASSTDYRDPSSYNSPLHF. Here the CDR3 DNA reads TGTGCCAGCAGCACGGATTACAGAGACCCAAGCTCCTATAATTCACCCCTCCACTTT.

The chain combines TRBV7-3 with TRBJ2-1; D perhaps matches TRBD1 (6 bases). This CDR3 has 18 amino acids. Trimming stripped 0 bases from V and 2 bases from J, with 17 bases between. Germline V gives CDR1 SGHTA, CDR2 FQGTGA. CDR3 sequence: CASSLTIHREFTYNEQFF. The DNA of the CDR3 is TGTGCCAGCAGCTTAACAATCCACAGGGAATTTACCTACAATGAGCAGTTCTTC.

Only a few counts were recorded for this clonotype. This chain links TRBV24-1 with TRBJ2-5; D ambiguous. V was shortened by 4 bases and J by 1 base, with 12 bases between the two germline ends. Germline V lookup: CDR1 KGHDR, CDR2 SFDVKD. CDR3 length equals 15 residues. CDR3 region: CATSDPSSSQETQYF. CDR3 bases: TGTGCCACCAGTGACCCCAGCTCGAGCCAAGAGACCCAGTACTTC.

There are a few counts of this clonotype. A much larger clone differs by one base, so this may be a read error. In DNA, the CDR3 is TGTGCCTGGACACGGGGGAATTCACCCCTCCACTTT. The encoded protein is CAWTRGNSPLHF. V gene TRBV30 combines with J gene TRBJ1-6, with D maybe TRBD1 (5 bases). The germline CDR1 and CDR2 sequences are GTSNPN and SVGIG (reference sequence). With 4 bases removed from V and 7 bases from J, the gap between germline ends came to 8 bases. CDR3 length: 12 amino acids.

The chain couples TRBV7-2 to TRBJ2-5, with 7 bases lining up with TRBD2. This CDR3 has 14 amino acids. Germline-derived CDR1 and CDR2 are SGHTA and FQGNSA. V lost 2 bases and J lost 2; bases outside the gene matches: 2. The CDR3 DNA sequence: TGTGCCAGCAGCTTATCGGGGGGACAAGAGACCCAGTACTTC. Translation: CASSLSGGQETQYF.

The genes are TRBV2 and TRBJ1-2; 9 bases line up with TRBD1. Germline V gives CDR1 SNHLY, CDR2 FYNNEI. V lost 3 bases, J lost 8 bases, and 4 bases stayed unmatched. CDR3 length: 13 amino acids. CDR3 loop: CASSEGTGWGYTF. The CDR3 DNA follows: TGTGCCAGCAGTGAGGGGACAGGGTGGGGCTACACCTTC.

At least ten counts were recorded for this clonotype. The rearrangement links TRBV5-1 to TRBJ2-7, with 8 bases aligning to TRBD1. Trimming removed 4 bases from V and 1 base from J; junction bases left unmatched: 4. This CDR3 region has 14 residues. Germline CDR1 reads SGHRS; CDR2 reads YFSETQ. The CDR3, as DNA: TGCGCCAGCAGCATAGACAGGGGATCCTACGAGCAGTACTTC. It translates to CASSIDRGSYEQYF.

This clonotype was seen many times. This chain uses TRBV11-2 with TRBJ2-3, with TRBD2 matching 8 bases. CDR1 and CDR2 from the germline V gene are SGHAT and FQNNGV. The CDR3 loop spans 14 amino acids. The J segment lost 5 bases and the V segment lost 6 bases, leaving 7 bases of the junction unmatched. The CDR3 is CASRTVREGDTQYF. CDR3 sequence (DNA): TGTGCCAGCAGAACGGTCCGGGAGGGAGATACGCAGTATTTT.

V is TRBV30 and J is TRBJ2-3, with 7 bases fitting TRBD2. The length of the CDR3 is 14 residues. V lost 0 bases and J lost 4; bases outside the gene matches: 4. Per germline, CDR1 GTSNPN and CDR2 SVGIG (reference sequence). The CDR3 DNA is TGTGCCTGGAGTGTAGGACTAGGGTCAGATACGCAGTATTTT. Encoded protein: CAWSVGLGSDTQYF.

V usage is TRBV9 and J usage is TRBJ1-4, with 10 bases matching TRBD1. The V gene's germline CDR1 is SGDLS and CDR2 YYNGEE. The CDR3 is 14 residues long. V was clipped by 5 bases and J by 7 bases; unmatched bases: 5. Here the CDR3 reads CASSAGTGAEKLFF. The CDR3 region has the DNA TGTGCCAGCAGTGCCGGGACAGGGGCTGAAAAACTGTTTTTT.

The chain uses TRBV10-2 and TRBJ2-1; TRBD2 matches 8 bases. This CDR3 comprises 16 residues. V shed 0 bases and J 8 bases; nucleotides not matched to a gene: 9. Germline V gene sequence: CDR1 WSHSY, CDR2 SAAADI. The CDR3 loop is CASSESGPGGLHEQFF. The CDR3 DNA reads as TGCGCCAGCAGTGAGTCTGGGCCGGGAGGGCTGCATGAGCAGTTCTTC.